Listed here is a single T cell receptor (beta chain). These data are taken from a study of T cell responses to AZD1222 COVID-19 vaccine. The data were produced by immunoSEQ multiplex PCR, yet TCRdb's version contains in-frame clones alone and is incomplete. The sample lists fewer than 150,000 clones, about nine tenths occurring once. Trimming cost V 0 bases and J 0 bases, with 9 bases left between them. CDR1 and CDR2 from the germline V gene are SGHRS and YFSETQ. The CDR3 has 15 amino acids. The sequence derives from an adult in good health. Source: peripheral blood, taken on day 0 of AZD1222 vaccination. This chain connects TRBV5-1 to TRBJ1-2; D unclear. CDR3 nucleotide sequence: TGCGCCAGCAGCTTGGGACAAACGACTAACTATGGCTACACCTTC. Amino acid sequence: CASSLGQTTNYGYTF.